This T cell receptor (beta chain) was profiled in a study of PD-L1 blockade in urothelial cancer. Study-level background: Blood samples had a median of around 150,000 T cells.

Sample numbers ranged from 1 to 8 per patient, encompassing pretreatment and on-treatment collections. As concerns this clone: What it binds is not known.

The CDR3 runs 17 residues. V was clipped by 2 bases and J by 6 bases; unmatched bases: 14. Germline CDR1 reads MDHEN; CDR2 reads SYDVKM. Findings and limits, study-wide: Durable benefit was linked to greater 3-week expansion of tumor-associated blood clones. Below-median pretreatment blood TCR clonality predicted better survival.

TCRdb's copy holds only in-frame clones and misses some; the assay was immunoSEQ multiplex PCR. Of approximately 65,000 clones in the sample, about 89% were seen once. The sample consisted of PBMCs, taken around atezolizumab (anti-PD-L1) treatment. The receptor's source is a man between 60 and 75 years old with urothelial cancer. The genes are TRBV28 and TRBJ1-2; 8 nucleotides align to TRBD1. CDR3 sequence (DNA): TGTGCCAGCAGTTTACCCCCGACAGGGGTTTACCTTCATGGCTACACCTTC. It codes for CASSLPPTGVYLHGYTF.